This T cell receptor (beta chain) derives from a study of T cells in Graves' hyperthyroidism and ophthalmopathy. Overall study results and limits: With a median lead of around 5.9 months before onset, the model predicted ophthalmopathy.

Germline V gene lookup returns CDR1 SQVTM and CDR2 ANQGSEA. This CDR3 has 12 amino acids. Not enrolled were patients with uncontrolled infection, other autoimmune disease, pregnancy or lactation. Amplified TCR beta CDR3 regions derived from RNA transcripts. During a first-round RT-PCR of the TCR CDR3, the HTBI primer set was used. Each CDR3 protein gets one entry after TCRdb re-called the multiplex PCR reads with MiXCR. The sample carries about 540,000 distinct CDR3 sequences, about 45% recorded once. This clonotype has just a few counts. Its specificity is unknown. Its ends do not fully match the called genes, so a read error is possible.

This receptor was identified in a woman younger than 30 with Graves' hyperthyroidism. Sequencing used peripheral blood or thyroid tissue (not recorded which). The V call is TRBV29-1, the J call TRBJ1-2; 7 nucleotides agree with TRBD1. The CDR3 protein is CSVETGNYGYTF. The CDR3 bases are TGCAGCGTTGAGACAGGGAACTACGGCTACACCTTC. Full variable domain (remainder filled in from reference TRBV29-1 and TRBJ1-2): SAVISQKPSRDICQRGTSLTIQCQVDSQVTMMFWYRQQPGQSLTLIATANQGSEATYESGFVIDKFPISRPNLTFSTLTVSNMSPEDSSIYLCSVETGNYGYTFGSGTRLTVV.